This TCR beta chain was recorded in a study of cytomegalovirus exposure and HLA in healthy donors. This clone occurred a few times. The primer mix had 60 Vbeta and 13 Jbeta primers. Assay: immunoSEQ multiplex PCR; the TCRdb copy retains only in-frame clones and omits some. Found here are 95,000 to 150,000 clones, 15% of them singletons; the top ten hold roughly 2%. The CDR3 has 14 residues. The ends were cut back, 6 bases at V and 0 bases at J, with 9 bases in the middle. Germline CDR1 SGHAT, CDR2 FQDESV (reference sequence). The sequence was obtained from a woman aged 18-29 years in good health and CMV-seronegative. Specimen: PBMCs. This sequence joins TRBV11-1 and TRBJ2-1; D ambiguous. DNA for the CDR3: TGTGCCAGCAGTTTACCGAGCTCCTACAATGAGCAGTTCTTC. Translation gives CASSLPSSYNEQFF.